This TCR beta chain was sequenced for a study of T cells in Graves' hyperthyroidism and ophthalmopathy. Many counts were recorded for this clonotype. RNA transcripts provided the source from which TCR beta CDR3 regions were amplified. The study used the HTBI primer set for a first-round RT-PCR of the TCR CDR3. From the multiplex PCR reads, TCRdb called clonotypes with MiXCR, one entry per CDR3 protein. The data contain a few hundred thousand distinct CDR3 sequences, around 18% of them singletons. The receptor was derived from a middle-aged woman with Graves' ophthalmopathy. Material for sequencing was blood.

CDR3 residues: CASSWHGTGNYGYTF. CDR3 in DNA: TGTGCCAGCAGTTGGCATGGGACAGGGAACTATGGCTACACCTTC. This chain joins TRBV12-3 or TRBV12-4 and TRBJ1-2; 9 positions agree with TRBD1. The CDR3 runs 15 residues. The ends lost 4 bases at V and 2 bases at J; junction bases unmatched: 5.